What follows are 27 T cell receptor beta chains derived from one specimen sequenced in a study of blood T cell repertoires in COVID-19 (dated by TCRdb to between 2020 and 2021). Libraries were constructed by the immunoSEQ multiplex PCR assay. TCRdb limited this immuneACCESS table to in-frame rearrangements with V and J called. A share of clones is missing; checked studies link under half to unresolved V genes, and the rest is unexplained. The sample contains roughly 160,000 clones, approximately 86% of them found a single time. About 2.6% of the sample is taken by the ten largest. Sequencing input: peripheral blood. These receptors all stem from a woman of 80 years or more with COVID-19, enrolled during active disease.

A single count supports this clone. The gene calls are TRBV6-5 and TRBJ2-7, with D possibly matching TRBD2 (6 bases). V was trimmed by 2 bases and J by 3 bases, leaving 14 bases between them. Germline CDR1 reads MNHEY; CDR2 reads SVGAGI. The CDR3 length is 15 residues. Here the CDR3 reads CASSYPGLGFYEQYF. For the CDR3, the DNA is TGTGCCAGCAGTTACCCGGGACTGGGCTTCTACGAGCAGTACTTC.

The V and J genes are TRBV5-6 and TRBJ2-2; possible D gene TRBD1, 6 bases. CDR3 size: 16 residues. Trimming took off 1 base at V and 1 base at J, with 11 bases between the two ends. The germline V gene encodes CDR1 SGHDT and CDR2 YYEEEE. The chain's CDR3 is CASSLWGQVNTGELFF. The CDR3 bases are TGTGCCAGCAGCTTGTGGGGGCAGGTGAACACCGGGGAGCTGTTTTTT.

J is TRBJ1-6 and V is TRBV12-3 or TRBV12-4; D is ambiguous. Trimming removed 0 bases from V and 8 bases from J, with 5 bases in between. This CDR3 spans 13 amino acids. CDR3 sequence (DNA): TGTGCCAGCAGTTTAGCGCGGGATTCACCCCTCCACTTT. Protein product: CASSLARDSPLHF.

The chain combines TRBV11-2 with TRBJ1-1, with D possibly being TRBD1 (5 bases). The ends were cut back, 1 base at V and 6 bases at J, with 15 bases in the middle. Germline loops: CDR1 SGHAT, CDR2 FQNNGV. This CDR3 comprises 15 residues. The CDR3 loop reads CASSLVMGREAEAFF. The CDR3 nucleotides are TGTGCCAGCAGCTTAGTTATGGGCAGGGAGGCTGAAGCTTTCTTT.

This chain joins TRBV5-1 and TRBJ1-4, with a possible D match to TRBD1 (6 bases). V was pared by 2 bases and J by 2 bases, with 10 bases between. This CDR3 has 15 residues. The germline V gene has CDR1 SGHRS and CDR2 YFSETQ. The CDR3: CASSLQGMTNEKLFF. As DNA, the CDR3 is TGCGCCAGCAGCTTACAGGGTATGACTAATGAAAAACTGTTTTTT.

V usage is TRBV11-3 and J usage is TRBJ2-7; a weak D match, TRBD1 (6 bases). The CDR3 contains 15 residues. V was pared by 4 bases and J by 6 bases, with 19 bases between. Germline CDR1 is SGHNT and CDR2 is YENEEA. For the CDR3, the DNA is TGTGCCAGCAGCTCCAACCCCCTACAGGGTTCCGAGCAGTACTTC. It yields the protein CASSSNPLQGSEQYF.

The J gene is TRBJ2-5, the V gene TRBV6-2 or TRBV6-3; the match to TRBD1 covers 8 bases. The CDR3 contains 16 residues. The V gene end was trimmed by 4 bases and the J gene end by 3 bases; junction bases not matched to a gene: 10. Germline V gene data show CDR1 as MNHEY and CDR2 as SVGEGT. This CDR3 reads CASSFDLNRGKETQYF. CDR3 DNA: TGTGCCAGCAGTTTCGACCTGAACAGGGGGAAAGAGACCCAGTACTTC.

The V and J genes are TRBV27 and TRBJ2-7; 10 bases map to TRBD2. This CDR3 has 16 residues. Germline CDR1 and CDR2: MNHEY and SMNVEV (reference sequence). V dropped 6 bases and J dropped 2; count of bases not matched to a gene: 10. CDR3 DNA sequence: TGTGCCAGCAGAAGAGCTCTAGCGGGAGACACCTACGAGCAGTACTTC. Amino acid sequence: CASRRALAGDTYEQYF.

This clone appeared once. At the DNA level, this CDR3 is encoded by other sequences in the same sample as well. The genes are TRBV9 and TRBJ2-2; no firm D call. The CDR3 extends over 15 amino acids. The ends were cut back, 1 base at V and 1 base at J, with 8 bases in the middle. Germline CDR1 and CDR2: SGDLS and YYNGEE. The CDR3 DNA follows: TGTGCCAGCAGCGTAACAGTTTTGAACACCGGGGAGCTGTTTTTT. This translates into CASSVTVLNTGELFF.

The chain is built from TRBV28 and TRBJ1-2; D uncertain. Trimming shortened V by 6 bases and J by 5 bases, and 10 bases separated the two germline ends. The CDR3 has 12 amino acids. Germline lookup yields CDR1 MDHEN and CDR2 SYDVKM. The CDR3 DNA sequence: TGTGCCAGCAGCAAAGCGGGGTATGGCTACACCTTC. Translated: CASSKAGYGYTF.

The DNA for the CDR3 is TGTGCCAGCTCACCGGCGGGGATCCAAAATCAGCCCCAGCATTTT. It specifies CASSPAGIQNQPQHF. This chain links TRBV18 with TRBJ1-5, with unresolved D. Germline assignment: CDR1 KGHSH and CDR2 LQKENI. This CDR3 is 15 amino acids long. Trimming stripped 3 bases from V and 4 bases from J, with 13 bases between.

The V and J genes are TRBV7-9 and TRBJ1-3; the match to TRBD1 covers 9 bases. The J segment lost 2 bases and the V segment lost 5 bases, leaving 4 bases of the junction unmatched. Germline V gene data show CDR1 as SEHNR and CDR2 as FQNEAQ (reference sequence). CDR3 length equals 15 residues. The DNA of the CDR3 is TGTGCCAGCAGCCCCGGGACAGGGACTGGAAACACCATATATTTT. This codes for CASSPGTGTGNTIYF.

As DNA, the CDR3 is TGTGCCAGCAGCTTCGGACAGGACACGACAGATACGCAGTATTTT. This gives the protein CASSFGQDTTDTQYF. This chain uses TRBV11-2 with TRBJ2-3; 7 bases match TRBD1. Trimming took 3 bases from V and 3 from J; bases not matched to a gene: 6. This CDR3 is 15 amino acids long. CDR1 and CDR2 (germline): SGHAT, FQNNGV. The complete variable domain, with remaining parts taken from reference TRBV11-2 and TRBJ2-3, reads EAGVAQSPRYKIIEKRQSVAFWCNPISGHATLYWYQQILGQGPKLLIQFQNNGVVDDSQLPKDRFSAERLKGVDSTLKIQPAKLEDSAVYLCASSFGQDTTDTQYFGPGTRLTVL.

A single count supports this clone. V and J are TRBV5-1 and TRBJ2-1; tentatively, D is TRBD1 (6 bases). The CDR3 extends over 15 amino acids. Looked up from germline, CDR1 is SGHRS and CDR2 is YFSETQ. Trimming pared 0 bases from V and 4 bases from J, leaving 11 bases between. CDR3 protein: CASSLVGGWYNEQFF. The CDR3 nucleotides read TGCGCCAGCAGCTTGGTTGGGGGCTGGTACAATGAGCAGTTCTTC.

This clone was observed a single time. This CDR3 is also generated by other DNA sequences in the sample. The chain has TRBV29-1 and TRBJ1-2, with a tentative D call TRBD1 (6 bases). V was clipped by 4 bases and J by 6 bases, with 6 bases between them. There are 10 residues in the CDR3. In germline, CDR1 is SQVTM, CDR2 ANQGSEA. DNA for the CDR3: TGCAGCGTTGGACAGGATGGCTACACCTTC. Amino acid sequence: CSVGQDGYTF.

The rearrangement uses TRBV27 and TRBJ1-2; D possibly corresponds to TRBD1 (5 bases). This CDR3 has 14 residues. V was trimmed by 5 bases and J by 6 bases, leaving 16 bases between them. In germline, CDR1 is MNHEY, CDR2 SMNVEV (reference sequence). CDR3 coding DNA: TGTGCCAGCAGTCTCCAGGGTTATGGGGATGGCTACACCTTC. Translation gives CASSLQGYGDGYTF.

V usage is TRBV3-1 (or the pseudogene TRBV3-2) and J usage is TRBJ1-3; the D gene is possibly TRBD1 (5 bases). Germline V gives CDR1 LGHDT, CDR2 YNNKEL (reference sequence). This CDR3 comprises 15 residues. Trimming cost V 4 bases and J 0 bases, with 10 bases left between them. The CDR3 protein is CASSLQGHSGNTIYF. For the CDR3, the DNA is TGTGCCAGCAGCCTCCAGGGCCACTCTGGAAACACCATATATTTT.

This clone has more than one count but fewer than ten. V is TRBV2 and J is TRBJ2-3; 12 bases line up with TRBD2. The CDR3 sequence is 16 residues long. V shed 6 bases and J 1 base; nucleotides not matched to a gene: 5. Germline V lookup: CDR1 SNHLY, CDR2 FYNNEI. CDR3 residues: CASRGGLAGRTDTQYF. The CDR3, as DNA: TGTGCCAGCAGGGGCGGACTAGCGGGACGCACAGATACGCAGTATTTT.

This rearrangement joins TRBV28 to TRBJ1-5; the match to TRBD1 covers 8 bases. V dropped 6 bases and J dropped 2; count of bases not matched to a gene: 9. The CDR3 runs to 16 residues. Germline V gives CDR1 MDHEN, CDR2 SYDVKM. The DNA of the CDR3 is TGTGCCAGCAGAAAATTCGACAGGGGAGGCAATCAGCCCCAGCATTTT. Translation gives CASRKFDRGGNQPQHF.

This clone was seen only a few times. Written as DNA, the CDR3 is TGTGCCAGCAGGACACTAGCGGGAGTTTCAGATACGCAGTATTTT. It codes for CASRTLAGVSDTQYF. This chain connects TRBV6-5 to TRBJ2-3; 11 nucleotides line up with TRBD2. V lost 6 bases and J lost 4; bases outside the gene matches: 6. This CDR3 spans 15 amino acids. The germline CDR1 and CDR2 sequences are MNHEY and SVGAGI.

The chain combines TRBV19 with TRBJ2-3; TRBD2 matches at 8 bases. The germline gives CDR1 LNHDA, CDR2 SQIVND (reference sequence). The CDR3 length is 15 residues. With V trimmed by 9 bases and J by 4 bases, 12 bases remained unmatched. CDR3 in DNA: TGTGCCAGCCGCCCTGTAGCGGGAACCTCAGATACGCAGTATTTT. The encoded protein is CASRPVAGTSDTQYF.

V and J are TRBV6-6 and TRBJ2-3; TRBD1 matches 9 bases. The CDR3 sequence is 15 residues long. The V segment lost 0 bases and the J segment 6 bases; nucleotides outside the gene matches: 4. Germline-derived CDR1 and CDR2 are MNHNY and SVGAGI (reference sequence). The CDR3 is CASSYSGQGRDTQYF. In DNA, the CDR3 is TGTGCCAGCAGTTACTCCGGACAGGGGAGGGATACGCAGTATTTT.

The chain combines TRBV28 with TRBJ2-3; D is uncertain. V was cut by 7 bases and J by 6 bases, with 8 bases left in between. The germline CDR1 and CDR2 sequences are MDHEN and SYDVKM. The CDR3 totals 11 residues. CDR3 nucleotide sequence: TGTGCCAGCACCGCCGCGGATACGCAGTATTTT. Encoded protein: CASTAADTQYF.

V is TRBV28 and J is TRBJ2-1, with D tentatively TRBD2 (6 bases). Germline assignment: CDR1 MDHEN and CDR2 SYDVKM. The CDR3 is 15 residues long. V was shortened by 2 bases and J by 5 bases, with 13 bases between the two germline ends. CDR3: CASSLRGLPNNEQFF. CDR3 nucleotide sequence: TGTGCCAGCAGTTTACGGGGACTCCCGAACAATGAGCAGTTCTTC.

V usage is TRBV7-6 and J usage is TRBJ2-7; 9 bases line up with TRBD1. J was trimmed by 5 bases and V by 5 bases; bases with no gene match: 10. CDR3 size: 15 residues. Germline assignment: CDR1 SGHVS and CDR2 FNYEAQ. CDR3 in amino acids: CASSLGGTGSNEQYF. CDR3 coding DNA: TGTGCCAGCAGCCTTGGGGGGACAGGGTCGAACGAGCAGTACTTC. The full variable domain, with the rest looked up from reference TRBV7-6 and TRBJ2-7, is GAGVSQSPRYKVTKRGQDVALRCDPISGHVSLYWYRQALGQGPEFLTYFNYEAQQDKSGLPNDRFSAERPEGSISTLTIQRTEQRDSAMYRCASSLGGTGSNEQYFGPGTRLTVT.

The chain couples TRBV15 to TRBJ2-1; a possible D gene is TRBD1 (5 bases). Trimming stripped 0 bases from V and 9 bases from J, with 18 bases between. The CDR3 length is 16 residues. Looked up from germline, CDR1 is LNHNV and CDR2 is YYDKDF (reference sequence). CDR3 bases: TGTGCCACCAGCAGAGACCGGGCCTTACAGGAGCCTGAGCAGTTCTTC. Its translation is CATSRDRALQEPEQFF.

The rearrangement joins TRBV2 to TRBJ1-2, with TRBD1 matching over 9 bases. CDR1 is SNHLY and CDR2 is FYNNEI in the germline V gene. With 4 bases clipped from V and 7 bases from J, the junction kept 10 bases outside the gene matches. This CDR3 region has 15 residues. The CDR3 loop is CASSGPPGQGTGYTF. CDR3 coding DNA: TGTGCCAGCAGTGGCCCACCGGGACAGGGTACTGGCTACACCTTC.